The 23 T cell receptor beta chains presented below share a single source sample, sequenced in a study of T cell responses to AZD1222 COVID-19 vaccine. Only in-frame clones appear in the TCRdb table, and some are missing; sequencing was by immunoSEQ multiplex PCR. In the table there are around 160,000 clones, 70% to 90% of which are singletons. The sequences come from peripheral blood, collected on day 0 of AZD1222 vaccination. The source of these receptors is an adult in good health.

The J gene is TRBJ1-1, the V gene TRBV5-1; 9 bases line up with TRBD1. Unmatched junction bases numbered 8, after V lost 4 bases and J lost 4 bases. Germline CDR1 SGHRS, CDR2 YFSETQ. The CDR3 length is 15 residues. The CDR3 loop reads CASSLEQGATTEAFF. Written as DNA, the CDR3 is TGCGCCAGCAGCCTCGAACAGGGGGCAACCACTGAAGCTTTCTTT.

The V call is TRBV6-5, the J call TRBJ1-2; perhaps TRBD1 as D (6 bases). The V gene's germline CDR1 is MNHEY and CDR2 SVGAGI. CDR3 length equals 14 residues. The V and J ends lost 10 bases and 4 bases respectively, with 19 bases between them. The CDR3 reads CATKGGESPYGYTF. In DNA form, the CDR3 reads TGTGCCACAAAAGGGGGGGAATCTCCCTATGGCTACACCTTC.

The chain links TRBV7-3 to TRBJ1-1; possibly TRBD1 for D (5 bases). CDR3 size: 17 residues. CDR1 and CDR2 from the germline V gene are SGHTA and FQGTGA. Trimming cost V 4 bases and J 0 bases, with 18 bases left between them. The CDR3 reads CASSSGLNGGVNTEAFF. CDR3 sequence (DNA): TGTGCCAGCAGCTCCGGACTCAACGGAGGGGTGAACACTGAAGCTTTCTTT.

This chain connects TRBV5-4 to TRBJ2-7; 11 bases agree with TRBD1. Trimming took 3 bases from V and 1 from J; bases not matched to a gene: 3. The CDR3 spans 15 residues. Germline V gene data show CDR1 as SGHNT and CDR2 as YYREEE (reference sequence). The CDR3 here is CASSSGQGASYEQYF. The CDR3 DNA reads as TGTGCCAGCAGCTCCGGACAGGGGGCTTCCTACGAGCAGTACTTC.

This chain links TRBV7-9 with TRBJ1-3; D might be TRBD1 (5 bases). This CDR3 is 14 amino acids long. Germline V gene data show CDR1 as SEHNR and CDR2 as FQNEAQ (reference sequence). V was pared by 0 bases and J by 4 bases, with 7 bases between. The CDR3 loop reads CASSLAGAGNTIYF. In nucleotides, the CDR3 is TGTGCCAGCAGCTTAGCTGGGGCGGGAAACACCATATATTTT.

In this sample, this clone turned up once. The chain uses TRBV7-9 and TRBJ2-3; D assignment may be TRBD1 or TRBD2 (5 bases each). The CDR3 has 15 residues. Germline assignment: CDR1 SEHNR and CDR2 FQNEAQ (reference sequence). V shed 0 bases and J shed 1 base, with 8 bases lying between them. CDR3 in DNA: TGTGCCAGCAGCTTAGCGGGGGTGGGCACAGATACGCAGTATTTT. Its protein product is CASSLAGVGTDTQYF.

The V gene is TRBV27, the J gene TRBJ2-7, with a weak D call TRBD2 (6 bases). Germline CDR1 reads MNHEY; CDR2 reads SMNVEV (reference sequence). V was shortened by 6 bases and J by 2 bases, with 17 bases between the two germline ends. The length of the CDR3 is 15 residues. The CDR3 spells CASSSPSRTTYEQYF. The CDR3 bases are TGTGCCAGCAGCTCCCCTTCCCGGACTACCTACGAGCAGTACTTC.

This chain uses TRBV27 with TRBJ1-1; weak D call: TRBD1 (5 bases). Germline assignment: CDR1 MNHEY and CDR2 SMNVEV (reference sequence). V was trimmed by 6 bases and J by 8 bases, leaving 10 bases between them. The CDR3 covers 11 residues. In DNA, the CDR3 is TGTGCCAGCAGCCATGGACAAGAAGCTTTCTTT. Its translation is CASSHGQEAFF.

This chain uses TRBV6-1 with TRBJ2-7, with 11 bases matching TRBD2. Germline lookup yields CDR1 MNHNS and CDR2 SASEGT. The CDR3 spans 15 residues. V shed 3 bases, J shed 2 bases, and the junction held 3 bases outside the gene matches. For the CDR3, the DNA is TGTGCCAGCAGTGACCTAGCGGGGGGAACCTACGAGCAGTACTTC. This gives the protein CASSDLAGGTYEQYF.

This rearrangement joins TRBV5-5 to TRBJ2-5, with D perhaps TRBD1 or TRBD2 (5 bases each). Germline CDR1 and CDR2: SGHKS and YYEKEE (reference sequence). V was cut by 4 bases and J by 7 bases, with 26 bases left in between. The CDR3 is 17 amino acids. CDR3 region: CASSKTRPGPQRGTQYF. DNA of the CDR3: TGTGCCAGCAGCAAGACAAGACCGGGACCCCAAAGGGGGACCCAGTACTTC.

The chain has TRBV14 and TRBJ1-2; the D is unclear. Per the germline V gene, CDR1 is SGHDN and CDR2 is FVKESK. V lost 1 base and J 4 bases, leaving 13 bases between the germline ends. The CDR3 is 15 amino acids. The chain's CDR3 is CASSQGSNQGYGYTF. CDR3 coding DNA: TGTGCCAGCAGCCAAGGTTCGAATCAAGGCTATGGCTACACCTTC.

This clone showed up just a few times. The chain links TRBV28 to TRBJ1-6; 7 bases are shared with TRBD1. The CDR3 has 14 amino acids. Trimming took 6 bases from V and 9 from J; bases not matched to a gene: 8. The germline CDR1 and CDR2 sequences are MDHEN and SYDVKM. Written as DNA, the CDR3 is TGTGCCAGCAGAACGGGACAGTTAAGTTCACCCCTCCACTTT. Amino acid sequence: CASRTGQLSSPLHF.

The chain has TRBV28 and TRBJ1-3, with a possible D match to TRBD1 (6 bases). V was pared by 3 bases and J by 0 bases, with 12 bases between. The CDR3 has 16 amino acids. Germline CDR1 and CDR2: MDHEN and SYDVKM. The CDR3 sequence: CASSFGMGASGNTIYF. In DNA, the CDR3 is TGTGCCAGCAGTTTCGGAATGGGGGCCTCTGGAAACACCATATATTTT. Based on the CDR3 plus reference TRBV28 and TRBJ1-3, the full variable domain is DVKVTQSSRYLVKRTGEKVFLECVQDMDHENMFWYRQDPGLGLRLIYFSYDVKMKEKGDIPEGYSVSREKKERFSLILESASTNQTSMYLCASSFGMGASGNTIYFGEGSWLTVV.

This chain links TRBV6-5 with TRBJ2-7, with a tentative D call TRBD2 (6 bases). V was trimmed by 0 bases and J by 3 bases, leaving 15 bases between them. The germline V gene has CDR1 MNHEY and CDR2 SVGAGI. CDR3 length: 16 amino acids. The CDR3 is CASSYSVAAKSYEQYF. The CDR3, as DNA: TGTGCCAGCAGTTACTCTGTAGCGGCGAAGAGCTACGAGCAGTACTTC.

The chain uses TRBV30 and TRBJ1-1, with 8 bases that match TRBD1. CDR1 GTSNPN and CDR2 SVGIG come from the germline V gene (reference sequence). After removal of 5 bases from V and 5 bases from J, the junction contained 4 bases not matched to a gene. The CDR3 sequence is 12 residues long. CDR3: CAWDDRGTEAFF. The CDR3 DNA follows: TGTGCCTGGGACGACAGGGGAACTGAAGCTTTCTTT.

V gene TRBV2 combines with J gene TRBJ1-4, with D perhaps matching TRBD1 (5 bases). Germline V lookup: CDR1 SNHLY, CDR2 FYNNEI. The V and J ends lost 4 bases and 3 bases respectively, with 12 bases between them. The CDR3 extends over 15 amino acids. The CDR3 protein is CASSVRSGSNEKLFF. The CDR3 coding sequence is TGTGCCAGCAGTGTCAGGTCAGGGTCTAATGAAAAACTGTTTTTT.

The CDR3 is CASSLASPNEKLFF. In nucleotides, the CDR3 is TGTGCCAGCAGCTTAGCCAGCCCTAATGAAAAACTGTTTTTT. The rearrangement links TRBV7-2 to TRBJ1-4; D not resolved. Germline V gives CDR1 SGHTA, CDR2 FQGNSA. Trimming left V 0 bases short and J 3 bases short, with 5 bases between. The CDR3 is made up of 14 amino acids.

V gene TRBV4-3 combines with J gene TRBJ2-3; tentatively, D is TRBD2 (7 bases). This CDR3 is built from 18 residues. Looked up from germline, CDR1 is LGHNA and CDR2 is YSLEER. The V gene lost 0 bases and the J gene lost 1 base, with 17 bases spanning the gap. CDR3 sequence reads: CASSQDTARGRGTDTQYF. CDR3 DNA sequence: TGCGCCAGCAGCCAAGACACGGCGCGGGGGCGGGGCACAGATACGCAGTATTTT.

The CDR3 here is CASSSRLTGEHEQFF. DNA of the CDR3: TGTGCCAGCAGCTCCCGACTCACAGGGGAACATGAGCAGTTCTTC. The rearrangement joins TRBV7-9 to TRBJ2-1; 7 bases are a match to TRBD1. With 4 bases clipped from V and 8 bases from J, the junction kept 11 bases outside the gene matches. Germline CDR1 is SEHNR and CDR2 is FQNEAQ (reference sequence). The CDR3 runs 15 residues. The full variable domain, rest sourced from reference TRBV7-9 and TRBJ2-1, is DTGVSQNPRHKITKRGQNVTFRCDPISEHNRLYWYRQTLGQGPEFLTYFQNEAQLEKSRLLSDRFSAERPKGSFSTLEIQRTEQGDSAMYLCASSSRLTGEHEQFFGPGTRLTVL.

This clone was observed a single time. J is TRBJ2-3 and V is TRBV5-1; no definite D call. Germline V gene sequence: CDR1 SGHRS, CDR2 YFSETQ. The V gene lost 4 bases and the J gene lost 1 base, with 4 bases spanning the gap. The CDR3 runs 12 residues. The CDR3 region has the DNA TGCGCCAGCAGCCCCGGCACAGATACGCAGTATTTT. It yields the protein CASSPGTDTQYF.

This clone has just one count. The rearrangement links TRBV29-1 to TRBJ2-5, with TRBD1 matching over 11 bases. Germline lookup yields CDR1 SQVTM and CDR2 ANQGSEA. The CDR3 has 15 amino acids. V shed 7 bases and J 1 base; nucleotides not matched to a gene: 8. The CDR3: CSATPGQGVQETQYF. The CDR3 region has the DNA TGCAGCGCAACTCCGGGACAGGGGGTCCAAGAGACCCAGTACTTC.

The chain is built from TRBV7-9 and TRBJ1-2; 7 positions match TRBD1. The germline gives CDR1 SEHNR, CDR2 FQNEAQ (reference sequence). CDR3 length equals 14 residues. With V trimmed by 1 base and J by 10 bases, 9 bases remained unmatched. The CDR3 loop reads CASSLEGGGQSYTF. As DNA, the CDR3 is TGTGCCAGCAGCTTAGAAGGGGGGGGACAGTCCTACACCTTC.

The genes are TRBV2 and TRBJ1-5; D is ambiguous. Germline V lookup: CDR1 SNHLY, CDR2 FYNNEI. The V and J ends lost 6 bases and 7 bases respectively, with 10 bases between them. The CDR3 consists of 12 residues. This CDR3 is CASRNTPQPQHF. For the CDR3, the DNA is TGTGCCAGCAGAAATACTCCGCAGCCCCAGCATTTT. Looking up the rest from reference TRBV2 and TRBJ1-5 gives the full variable domain: EPEVTQTPSHQVTQMGQEVILRCVPISNHLYFYWYRQILGQKVEFLVSFYNNEISEKSEIFDDQFSVERPDGSNFTLKIRSTKLEDSAMYFCASRNTPQPQHFGDGTRLSIL.